The text below deals with one T cell receptor beta chain. The sample is drawn from a study of Ad26.COV2.S vaccination and SARS-CoV-2 variants. The wider study: Into the muscle, Ad26.COV2.S was dosed once or twice, 56 days apart.

Treatment noted: 19 received Ad26.COV2.S at low or high dose, single or two shots; 5 received placebo; per-sample allocation not given. It was on day 63 after the first vaccine or placebo injection that samples were taken. The administered vaccine (an Ad26 vector) expressed Wuhan-strain SARS-CoV-2 spike. Per the germline V gene, CDR1 is ENHRY and CDR2 is SYGVKD. The CDR3 extends over 15 amino acids. The V gene lost 6 bases and the J gene lost 3 bases, with 15 bases spanning the gap. TCRdb's copy holds only in-frame clones and misses some; the assay was immunoSEQ multiplex PCR. The sample lists hundreds of thousands of clones, 89% occurring once.

Sequencing used peripheral blood, obtained in a trial of Ad26.COV2.S vaccine versus placebo. The receptor comes from a person between 18 and 65 years old who received the Ad26.COV2.S COVID-19 vaccine or a placebo. The chain links TRBV10-3 to TRBJ2-1; D not resolved. For the CDR3, the DNA is TGTGCCATCAGACCCGACCGAAGCCTCTACAATGAGCAGTTCTTC. Amino acids: CAIRPDRSLYNEQFF.